The 12 T cell receptor beta chains given below trace back to one sample, sequenced in a study of OX40 agonist ivuxolimab in advanced cancers. Assay used: immunoSEQ multiplex PCR; TCRdb lists only in-frame clones, some missing. The sample includes around 58,000 clones, 80% to 90% of them seen just once. The sample here was CD4+ or CD8+ T cells sorted from blood, taken in a trial of the OX40 agonist ivuxolimab. Receptor source: an adult with an advanced solid tumor such as melanoma, head and neck, liver or kidney cancer.

The rearrangement uses TRBV19 and TRBJ1-1; D is perhaps TRBD1 (6 bases). Deletions cut 8 bases from V and 1 base from J, with 11 bases between. This CDR3 has 13 residues. The germline V gene encodes CDR1 LNHDA and CDR2 SQIVND (reference sequence). CDR3 sequence: CASYRERNTEAFF. CDR3 sequence (DNA): TGTGCCAGTTACAGGGAGAGGAACACTGAAGCTTTCTTT.

DNA for the CDR3: TGTGCCAGTAGTATAAAAGGGACAGGGATTTACGAGCAGTACTTC. Its translation is CASSIKGTGIYEQYF. The genes are TRBV19 and TRBJ2-7; 9 positions match TRBD1. V was clipped by 2 bases and J by 4 bases; unmatched bases: 6. Germline V lookup: CDR1 LNHDA, CDR2 SQIVND (reference sequence). The CDR3 is 15 residues long.

V is TRBV10-3 and J is TRBJ1-1; weak D call: TRBD1 (6 bases). The CDR3 length is 14 residues. Germline lookup yields CDR1 ENHRY and CDR2 SYGVKD. V was pared by 5 bases and J by 0 bases, with 10 bases between. The CDR3 sequence is CAISSTGLNTEAFF. CDR3 coding DNA: TGTGCCATCAGTTCGACAGGTCTGAACACTGAAGCTTTCTTT.

The chain carries TRBV4-2 and TRBJ2-1; TRBD2 aligns across 13 bases. CDR3 size: 15 residues. V lost 0 bases, J lost 11 bases, and 4 bases stayed unmatched. CDR1 and CDR2 (germline): LGHNA, YNFKEQ. CDR3 amino acids: CASSQDLGLAGKQFF. CDR3 in DNA: TGTGCCAGCAGCCAAGACTTGGGACTAGCGGGGAAGCAGTTCTTC.

This clone was found a few times. The rearrangement joins TRBV28 to TRBJ2-3; 8 nucleotides align to TRBD1. The CDR3 is made up of 15 amino acids. The germline CDR1 and CDR2 sequences are MDHEN and SYDVKM. The trim removed 2 bases at V and 1 base at J, leaving 2 bases unmatched. CDR3 in amino acids: CASSLPGQGTDTQYF. The DNA of the CDR3 is TGTGCCAGCAGTTTACCGGGACAGGGCACAGATACGCAGTATTTT.

This rearrangement joins TRBV9 to TRBJ2-5, with D tentatively TRBD1 or TRBD2 (5 bases each). The CDR3 has 15 residues. V was pared by 3 bases and J by 4 bases, with 16 bases between. Germline assignment: CDR1 SGDLS and CDR2 YYNGEE. This CDR3 reads CASSGQPGKGETQYF. DNA for the CDR3: TGTGCCAGCAGCGGACAGCCGGGAAAGGGAGAGACCCAGTACTTC.

This chain joins TRBV5-6 and TRBJ2-1, with D unresolved. V lost 3 bases and J lost 5, with 6 bases in between. CDR3 length: 12 amino acids. Germline V gene sequence: CDR1 SGHDT, CDR2 YYEEEE. The CDR3 here is CASSSKDNEQFF. CDR3 nucleotides: TGTGCCAGCAGCTCGAAGGACAATGAGCAGTTCTTC.

V is TRBV28 and J is TRBJ2-5, with D perhaps matching TRBD1 (5 bases). V gave up 4 bases and J gave up 5 bases, with 11 bases separating them. Germline loops: CDR1 MDHEN, CDR2 SYDVKM. There are 13 residues in the CDR3. The CDR3 loop is CASSWGAGETQYF. The CDR3 DNA sequence: TGTGCCAGCAGTTGGGGCGCAGGGGAGACCCAGTACTTC.

The chain has TRBV10-2 and TRBJ2-1; 11 positions agree with TRBD2. The CDR3 has 15 amino acids. The J segment lost 3 bases and the V segment lost 6 bases, leaving 4 bases of the junction unmatched. Germline loops: CDR1 WSHSY, CDR2 SAAADI. The CDR3: CASRPGTSGYNEQFF. The CDR3 DNA reads as TGCGCCAGCAGACCCGGGACTAGCGGCTACAATGAGCAGTTCTTC.

The CDR3 spells CASSLSGSSTDTQYF. CDR3 sequence (DNA): TGTGCCAGCAGTCTTAGCGGATCTAGCACAGATACGCAGTATTTT. The chain recombines TRBV6-5 with TRBJ2-3, with a possible D match to TRBD2 (6 bases). Trimming removed 5 bases at V and 0 bases at J, with 12 bases between. The CDR3 consists of 15 residues. The germline V gene encodes CDR1 MNHEY and CDR2 SVGAGI.

The rearrangement links TRBV6-1 to TRBJ1-4; the D is unclear. Germline V CDR1 and CDR2: MNHNS, SASEGT. CDR3 size: 13 residues. V gave up 3 bases and J gave up 7 bases, with 9 bases separating them. This CDR3 reads CASSEGFREKLFF. The CDR3, as DNA: TGTGCCAGCAGTGAGGGGTTTCGTGAAAAACTGTTTTTT.

The J gene is TRBJ1-1, the V gene TRBV6-6; no clear D. Trimming took 0 bases from V and 1 from J, leaving 6 bases between them. The germline CDR1 and CDR2 sequences are MNHNY and SVGAGI (reference sequence). CDR3 length: 14 residues. The DNA of the CDR3 is TGTGCCAGCAGTTACTCCCCGAAGAACACTGAAGCTTTCTTT. Translated, it gives CASSYSPKNTEAFF.